This T cell receptor (beta chain) was profiled in a study of cytomegalovirus exposure and HLA in healthy donors. J was trimmed by 9 bases and V by 7 bases; bases with no gene match: 9. This CDR3 contains 13 residues. Germline V lookup: CDR1 LNHDA, CDR2 SQIVND (reference sequence). PCR primers comprised 60 Vbeta and 13 Jbeta primers. Assay: immunoSEQ multiplex PCR; the TCRdb copy retains only in-frame clones and omits some. Recorded for this sample: 96,000 or so clones. Sequenced sample: PBMCs. The chain couples TRBV19 to TRBJ1-5, with TRBD1 identical over 7 bases. This sequence was found in a woman aged 25 to 45 in good health and CMV-seronegative. This CDR3 is CASNHDRAGPQHF. DNA of the CDR3: TGTGCCAGTAATCATGACAGGGCAGGGCCCCAGCATTTT.